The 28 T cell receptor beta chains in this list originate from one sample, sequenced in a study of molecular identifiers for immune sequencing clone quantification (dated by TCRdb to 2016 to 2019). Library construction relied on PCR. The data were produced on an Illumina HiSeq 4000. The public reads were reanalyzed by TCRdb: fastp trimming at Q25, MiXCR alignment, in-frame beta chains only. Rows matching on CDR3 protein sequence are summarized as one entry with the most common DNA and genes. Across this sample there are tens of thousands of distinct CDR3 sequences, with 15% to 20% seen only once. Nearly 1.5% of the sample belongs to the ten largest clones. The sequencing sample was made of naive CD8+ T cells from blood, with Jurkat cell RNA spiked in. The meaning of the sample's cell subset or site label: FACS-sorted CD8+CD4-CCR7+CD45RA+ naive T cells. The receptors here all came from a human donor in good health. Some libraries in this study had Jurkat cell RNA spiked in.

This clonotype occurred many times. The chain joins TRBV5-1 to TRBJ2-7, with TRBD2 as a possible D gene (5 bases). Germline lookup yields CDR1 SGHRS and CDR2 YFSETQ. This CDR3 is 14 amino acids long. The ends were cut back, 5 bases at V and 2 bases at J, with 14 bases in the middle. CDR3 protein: CASSRGPQTYEQYF. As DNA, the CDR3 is TGCGCCAGCAGTCGCGGGCCCCAAACCTACGAGCAGTACTTC.

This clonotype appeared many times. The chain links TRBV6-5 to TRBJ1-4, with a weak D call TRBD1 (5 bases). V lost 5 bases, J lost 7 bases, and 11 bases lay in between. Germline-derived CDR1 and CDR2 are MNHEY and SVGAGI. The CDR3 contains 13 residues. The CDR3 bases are TGTGCCAGCAGTGTAGGGGTCGGTGAAAAACTGTTTTTT. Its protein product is CASSVGVGEKLFF.

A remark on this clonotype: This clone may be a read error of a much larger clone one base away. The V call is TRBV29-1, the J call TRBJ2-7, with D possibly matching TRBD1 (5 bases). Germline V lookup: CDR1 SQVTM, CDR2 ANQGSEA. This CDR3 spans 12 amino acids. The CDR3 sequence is CSVEDRVYERYF. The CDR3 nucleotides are TGCAGCGTTGAAGACAGGGTGTACGAGCGGTACTTC.

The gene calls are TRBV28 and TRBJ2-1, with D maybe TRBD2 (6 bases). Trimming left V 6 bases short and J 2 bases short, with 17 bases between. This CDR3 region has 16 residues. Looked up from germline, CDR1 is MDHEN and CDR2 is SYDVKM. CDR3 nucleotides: TGTGCCAGCAGGAAGAATAGCGGCCCCACCTACAATGAGCAGTTCTTC. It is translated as CASRKNSGPTYNEQFF. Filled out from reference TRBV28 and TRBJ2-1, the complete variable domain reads DVKVTQSSRYLVKRTGEKVFLECVQDMDHENMFWYRQDPGLGLRLIYFSYDVKMKEKGDIPEGYSVSREKKERFSLILESASTNQTSMYLCASRKNSGPTYNEQFFGPGTRLTVL.

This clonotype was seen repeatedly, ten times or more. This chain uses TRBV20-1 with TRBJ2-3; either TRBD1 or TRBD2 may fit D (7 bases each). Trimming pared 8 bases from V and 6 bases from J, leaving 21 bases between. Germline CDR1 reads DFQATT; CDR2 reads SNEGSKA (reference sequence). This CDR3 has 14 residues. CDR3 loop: CSSPRGGRDDTQYF. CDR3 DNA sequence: TGCAGTAGCCCCAGGGGGGGTCGGGACGATACGCAGTATTTT.

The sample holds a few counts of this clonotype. The DNA for the CDR3 is TGTGCCAGCAGCCAGGGGGTTGAGCAGTTCTTC. Amino acids: CASSQGVEQFF. The chain links TRBV11-3 to TRBJ2-1, with 7 bases fitting TRBD1. Germline CDR1 reads SGHNT; CDR2 reads YENEEA. This CDR3 is 11 amino acids long. Trimming removed 5 bases from V and 9 bases from J; junction bases left unmatched: 1.

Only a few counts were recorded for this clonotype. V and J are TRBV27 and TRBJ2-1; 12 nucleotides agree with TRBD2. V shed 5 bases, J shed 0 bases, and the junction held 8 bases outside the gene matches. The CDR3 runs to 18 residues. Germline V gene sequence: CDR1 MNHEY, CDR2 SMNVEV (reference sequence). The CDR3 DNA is TGTGCCAGCAGTCCCCGGACTAGCGGGATCGTCTCCTACAATGAGCAGTTCTTC. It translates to CASSPRTSGIVSYNEQFF.

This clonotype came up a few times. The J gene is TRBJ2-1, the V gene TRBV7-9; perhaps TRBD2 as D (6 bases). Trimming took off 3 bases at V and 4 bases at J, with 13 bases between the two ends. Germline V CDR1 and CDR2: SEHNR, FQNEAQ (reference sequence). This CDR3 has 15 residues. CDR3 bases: TGTGCCAGCAGCTTTCTTAGCGGAATATACAATGAGCAGTTCTTC. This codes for CASSFLSGIYNEQFF.

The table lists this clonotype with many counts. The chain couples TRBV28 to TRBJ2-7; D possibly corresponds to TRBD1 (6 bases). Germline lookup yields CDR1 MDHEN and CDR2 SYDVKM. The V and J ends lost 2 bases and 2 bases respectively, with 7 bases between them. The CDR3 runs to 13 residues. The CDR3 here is CASSLNRAYEQYF. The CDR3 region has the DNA TGTGCCAGCAGTTTAAACAGGGCCTACGAGCAGTACTTC.

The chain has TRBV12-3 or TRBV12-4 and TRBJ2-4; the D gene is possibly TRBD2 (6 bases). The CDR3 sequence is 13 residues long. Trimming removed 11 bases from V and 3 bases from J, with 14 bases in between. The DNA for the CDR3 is TGTGCCGCCAGTAGGACTAACAAAAACATTCAGTACTTC. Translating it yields CAASRTNKNIQYF.

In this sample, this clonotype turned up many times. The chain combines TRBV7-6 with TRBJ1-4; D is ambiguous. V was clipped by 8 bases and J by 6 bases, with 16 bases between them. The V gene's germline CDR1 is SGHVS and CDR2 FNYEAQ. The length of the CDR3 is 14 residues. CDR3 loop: CASQKTVTDEKLFF. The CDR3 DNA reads TGTGCCAGCCAGAAAACGGTCACGGATGAAAAACTGTTTTTT.

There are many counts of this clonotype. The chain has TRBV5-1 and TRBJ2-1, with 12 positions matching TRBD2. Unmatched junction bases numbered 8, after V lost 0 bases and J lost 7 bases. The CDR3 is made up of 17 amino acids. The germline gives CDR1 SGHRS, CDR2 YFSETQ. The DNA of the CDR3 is TGCGCCAGCAGCTTGGAGCCCCGGACTAGCGGGATGAATGAGCAGTTCTTC. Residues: CASSLEPRTSGMNEQFF.

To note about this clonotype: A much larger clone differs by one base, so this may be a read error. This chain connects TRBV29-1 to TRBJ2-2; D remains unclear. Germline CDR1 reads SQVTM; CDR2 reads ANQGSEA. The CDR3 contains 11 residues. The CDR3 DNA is TGCCGCGCCCTAGACTCCGGGGAGCTGTTTTTT. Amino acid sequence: CRALDSGELFF.

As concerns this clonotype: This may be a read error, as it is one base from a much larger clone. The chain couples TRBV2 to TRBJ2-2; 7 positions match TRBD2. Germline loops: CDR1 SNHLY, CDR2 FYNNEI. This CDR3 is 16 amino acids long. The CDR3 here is CASILPSGSNTGGLFF. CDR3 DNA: TGTGCCAGCATTCTCCCTAGCGGCTCGAACACCGGGGGGCTGTTTTTT.

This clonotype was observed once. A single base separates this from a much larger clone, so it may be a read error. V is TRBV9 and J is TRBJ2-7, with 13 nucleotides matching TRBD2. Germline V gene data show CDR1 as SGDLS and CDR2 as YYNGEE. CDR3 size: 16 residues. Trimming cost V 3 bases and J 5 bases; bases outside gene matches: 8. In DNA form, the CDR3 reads TGTGCCAGCAGCGCAGGACTAGCGGGAGTCAGGAACGAGCAGTACTTC. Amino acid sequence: CASSAGLAGVRNEQYF.

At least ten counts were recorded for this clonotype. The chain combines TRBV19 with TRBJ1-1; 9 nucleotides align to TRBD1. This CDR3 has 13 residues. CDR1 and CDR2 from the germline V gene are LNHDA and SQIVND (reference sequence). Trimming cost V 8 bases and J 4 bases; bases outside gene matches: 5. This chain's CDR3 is CASGDRVGTEAFF. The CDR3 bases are TGTGCCAGTGGGGACAGGGTCGGCACTGAAGCTTTCTTT.

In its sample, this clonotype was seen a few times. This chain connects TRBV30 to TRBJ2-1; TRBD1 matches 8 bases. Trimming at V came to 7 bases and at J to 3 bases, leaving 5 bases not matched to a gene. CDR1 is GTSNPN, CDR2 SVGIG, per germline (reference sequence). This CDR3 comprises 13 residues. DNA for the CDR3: TGTGCCTTGGACAGGGAGAGCTACAATGAGCAGTTCTTC. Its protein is CALDRESYNEQFF.

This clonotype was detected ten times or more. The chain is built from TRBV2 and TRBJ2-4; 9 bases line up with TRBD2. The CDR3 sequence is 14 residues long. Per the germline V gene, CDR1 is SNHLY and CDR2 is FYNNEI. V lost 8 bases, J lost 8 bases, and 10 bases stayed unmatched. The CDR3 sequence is CASLLAGGSDIQYF. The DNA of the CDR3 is TGTGCCAGCTTGCTGGCGGGAGGGTCTGACATTCAGTACTTC.

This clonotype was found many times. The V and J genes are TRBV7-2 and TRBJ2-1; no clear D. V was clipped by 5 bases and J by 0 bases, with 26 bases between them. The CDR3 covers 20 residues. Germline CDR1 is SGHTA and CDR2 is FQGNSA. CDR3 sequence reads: CASSLPLGVALQSSYNEQFF. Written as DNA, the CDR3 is TGTGCCAGCAGCCTCCCGCTCGGAGTGGCTCTCCAGAGCTCCTACAATGAGCAGTTCTTC. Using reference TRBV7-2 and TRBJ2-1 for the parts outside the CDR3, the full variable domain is GAGVSQSPSNKVTEKGKDVELRCDPISGHTALYWYRQSLGQGLEFLIYFQGNSAPDKSGLPSDRFSAERTGGSVSTLTIQRTQQEDSAVYLCASSLPLGVALQSSYNEQFFGPGTRLTVL.

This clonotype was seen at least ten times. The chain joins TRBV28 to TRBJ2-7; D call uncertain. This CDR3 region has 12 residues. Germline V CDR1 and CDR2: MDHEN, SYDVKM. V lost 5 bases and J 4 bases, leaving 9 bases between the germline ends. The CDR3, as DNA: TGTGCCAGCAGTGCCAGCCGTTACGAGCAGTACTTC. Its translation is CASSASRYEQYF.

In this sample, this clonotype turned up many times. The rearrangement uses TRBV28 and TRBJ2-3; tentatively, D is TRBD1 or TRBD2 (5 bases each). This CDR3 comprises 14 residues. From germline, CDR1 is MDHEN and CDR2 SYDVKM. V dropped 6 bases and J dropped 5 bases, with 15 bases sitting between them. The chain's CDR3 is CASSSRDGRDTQYF. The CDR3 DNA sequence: TGTGCCAGCAGCTCTCGGGACGGACGAGATACGCAGTATTTT.

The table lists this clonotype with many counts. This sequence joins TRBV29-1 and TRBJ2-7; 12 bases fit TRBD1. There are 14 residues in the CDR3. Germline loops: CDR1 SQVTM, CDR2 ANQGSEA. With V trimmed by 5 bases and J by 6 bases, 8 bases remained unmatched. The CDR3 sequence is CSVSGGTGGVEQYF. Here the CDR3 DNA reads TGCAGCGTTTCCGGCGGGACAGGGGGCGTCGAGCAGTACTTC.

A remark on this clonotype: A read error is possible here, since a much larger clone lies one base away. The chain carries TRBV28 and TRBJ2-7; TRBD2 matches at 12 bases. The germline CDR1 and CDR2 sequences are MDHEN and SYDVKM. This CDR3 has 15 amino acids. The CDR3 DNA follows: TGTGCCAGCAGTTCCAGGACTAGCGGGACCTACGAGCAGTGCTTC. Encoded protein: CASSSRTSGTYEQCF.

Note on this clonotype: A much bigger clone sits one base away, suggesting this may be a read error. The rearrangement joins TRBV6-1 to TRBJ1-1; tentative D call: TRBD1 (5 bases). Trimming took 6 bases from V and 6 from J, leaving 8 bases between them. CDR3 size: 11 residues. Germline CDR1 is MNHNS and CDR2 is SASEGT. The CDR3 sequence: CASRMTAEAFF. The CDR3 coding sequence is TGTGCCAGCAGGATGACAGCTGAAGCTTTCTTT.

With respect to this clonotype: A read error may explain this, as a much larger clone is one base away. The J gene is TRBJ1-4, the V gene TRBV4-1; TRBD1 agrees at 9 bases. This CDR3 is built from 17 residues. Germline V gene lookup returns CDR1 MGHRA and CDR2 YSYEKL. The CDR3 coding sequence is TGCGCCAGCAGCCACTCCGAGAACAGGGGGCGAGGTGAAAAACTGTCTTTT. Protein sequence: CASSHSENRGRGEKLSF.

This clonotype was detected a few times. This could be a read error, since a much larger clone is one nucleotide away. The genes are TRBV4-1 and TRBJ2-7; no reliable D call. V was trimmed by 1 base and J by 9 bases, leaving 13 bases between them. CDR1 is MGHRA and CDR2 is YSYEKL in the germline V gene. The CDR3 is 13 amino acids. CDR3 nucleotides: TGCGCCAGCAGCCAAGTCCAGTCCCACGGGCAGTACTTC. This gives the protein CASSQVQSHGQYF.

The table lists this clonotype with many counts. The CDR3 DNA reads as TGTGCCAGCAGTCCCGCCCCCAAGTTTCCAGGAGGTGAAGAGACCCAGTACTTC. Translation gives CASSPAPKFPGGEETQYF. The chain recombines TRBV6-5 with TRBJ2-5; possibly TRBD2 for D (5 bases). The germline V and J ends were trimmed by 5 bases and 3 bases, with 25 bases remaining between them. Germline V gives CDR1 MNHEY, CDR2 SVGAGI. There are 18 residues in the CDR3.

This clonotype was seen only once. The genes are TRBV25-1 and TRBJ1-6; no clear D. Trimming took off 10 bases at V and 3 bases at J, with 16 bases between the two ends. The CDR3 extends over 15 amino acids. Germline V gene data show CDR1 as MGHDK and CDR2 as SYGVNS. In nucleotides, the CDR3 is TGTGCCAACAGACACAGAAGCTACTATAATTCACCCCTCCACTTT. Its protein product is CANRHRSYYNSPLHF.